This T cell receptor beta chain emerged from a study of shared clonotypes between healthy human individuals. Memory CD4+ cells were the fraction left after CD45RA+ naive selection. Only in-frame clones appear in the TCRdb table, and some are missing; sequencing was by immunoSEQ multiplex PCR. The table records around 510,000 clones, about 96% of them present only once. The V gene's germline CDR1 is SNHLY and CDR2 FYNNEI. V lost 8 bases and J lost 6; bases outside the gene matches: 12. The CDR3 loop spans 14 amino acids. Study findings and constraints: Clonotype sharing levels among donors were expected to vary with sequencing depth.

Notes on this clone: Its antigen is undetermined.

Sequenced sample: naive CD4+ T cells sorted from blood. Subset given: CD45RA+ positively selected. The chain combines TRBV2 with TRBJ2-7, with TRBD1 matching over 8 bases. The sequence was collected from a woman aged 25 to 39 in good health. The CDR3 spells CASRRTGWFLEQYF. The CDR3 DNA follows: TGTGCCAGCCGTAGGACAGGGTGGTTTCTCGAGCAGTACTTC.